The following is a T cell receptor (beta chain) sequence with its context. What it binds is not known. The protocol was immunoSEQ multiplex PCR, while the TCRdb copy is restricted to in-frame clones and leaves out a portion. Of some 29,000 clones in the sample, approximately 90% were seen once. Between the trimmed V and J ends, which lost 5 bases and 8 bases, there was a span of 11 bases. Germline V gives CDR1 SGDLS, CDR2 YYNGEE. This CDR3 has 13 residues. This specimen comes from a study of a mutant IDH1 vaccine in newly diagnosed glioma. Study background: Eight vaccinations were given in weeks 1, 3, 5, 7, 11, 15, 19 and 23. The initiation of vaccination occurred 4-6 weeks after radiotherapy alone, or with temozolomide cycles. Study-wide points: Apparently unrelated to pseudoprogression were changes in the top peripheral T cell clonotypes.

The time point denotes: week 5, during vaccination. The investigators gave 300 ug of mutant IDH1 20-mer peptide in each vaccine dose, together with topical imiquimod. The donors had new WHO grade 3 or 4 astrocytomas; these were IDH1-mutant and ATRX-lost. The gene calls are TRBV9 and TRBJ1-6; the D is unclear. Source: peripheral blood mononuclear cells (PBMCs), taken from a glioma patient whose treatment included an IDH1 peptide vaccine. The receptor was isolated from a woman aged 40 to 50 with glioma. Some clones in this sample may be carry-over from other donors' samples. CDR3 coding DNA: TGTGCCAGCAGGTCGGGGAGTGATTCACCCCTCCACTTT. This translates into CASRSGSDSPLHF.